Shown below are 3 T cell receptor beta chains from a single sample sequenced in a study of T cells expressing NK-cell markers. TCRdb processed the 5' RACE reads again and assigns one entry to each CDR3 protein, with no DNA. In all, the sample yields some 500,000 distinct CDR3 sequences. Sequencing used blood T cells: a sorted CD56 or NKG2C T cell subset, CD4+ or CD8+ T cells, or bulk PBMC T cells (not recorded which). The receptors were sampled from a woman aged 45 to 65 in good health.

The chain combines TRBV10-1 with TRBJ2-7; the TCRdb call, TRBD2, lacks DNA for checking. The germline CDR1 and CDR2 sequences are WNHNN and SYGVQD (reference sequence). The CDR3 runs 15 residues. The CDR3 is CASSESGAGAWEQYF.

This sequence joins TRBV7-8 and TRBJ2-7; TCRdb reports TRBD1, a call that lacks DNA to check it against. CDR3 length: 18 residues. Germline V CDR1 and CDR2: SGHVS, FQNEAQ. CDR3 loop: CASSLARVRAGDTYEQYF.

The J gene is TRBJ2-1, the V gene TRBV6-5. The length of the CDR3 is 11 residues. Looked up from germline, CDR1 is MNHEY and CDR2 is SVGAGI. The CDR3 loop is CASSYMGLQFF.